This T cell receptor (beta chain) appears in the sequencing data of a study of blood T cell repertoires in COVID-19. V lost 6 bases, J lost 4 bases, and 18 bases lay in between. This CDR3 has 15 residues. Germline V lookup: CDR1 SNHLY, CDR2 FYNNEI. Produced via immunoSEQ multiplex PCR; TCRdb's table is partial and in-frame only. This sample has roughly 120,000 clones, with around four fifths found just once. The receptor's source is a woman in her 40s with acute or convalescent COVID-19. The sequenced sample was peripheral blood. The gene calls are TRBV2 and TRBJ1-1; D is unresolved. The CDR3: CASRLTPVRSTEAFF. CDR3 sequence (DNA): TGTGCCAGCAGGTTGACCCCAGTAAGGAGCACTGAAGCTTTCTTT. Drawing the rest from reference TRBV2 and TRBJ1-1, the complete variable domain is EPEVTQTPSHQVTQMGQEVILRCVPISNHLYFYWYRQILGQKVEFLVSFYNNEISEKSEIFDDQFSVERPDGSNFTLKIRSTKLEDSAMYFCASRLTPVRSTEAFFGQGTRLTVV.